This T cell receptor (beta chain) was documented in a study of T cell responses to AZD1222 COVID-19 vaccine. Study results and limitations: Just a handful of AZD1222 recipients were seropositive at baseline.

This CDR3 spans 13 amino acids. Trimming cost V 4 bases and J 5 bases, with 11 bases left between them. CDR1 is SNHLY, CDR2 FYNNEI, per germline. Profiled with immunoSEQ multiplex PCR; TCRdb holds only in-frame clones, not every one. The repertoire includes 140,000 to 150,000 clones, 85% to 90% of them detected once, and approximately 5% sits in the top ten. As regards this clone: Its antigen remains unknown.

This receptor was identified in an adult who received the AZD1222 COVID-19 vaccine. The chain recombines TRBV2 with TRBJ2-5, with unresolved D. Source: peripheral blood, taken 28 days after the second AZD1222 dose. DNA for the CDR3: TGTGCCAGCAGTGGGTCCCCCAGGGAGACCCAGTACTTC. Translated: CASSGSPRETQYF.